The entry below gives a single TCR beta chain sequence along with its context. As yet, its antigen is unknown. This entry comes from a study of shared clonotypes between healthy human individuals. Study outcomes and limitations: Clonotypes shared by all four donors outscored non-shared clonotypes in generation probability.

Sorted subsets were amplified in replicate PCRs using 200 ng DNA, some 31,000 T cell genomes. Profiled with immunoSEQ multiplex PCR; TCRdb holds only in-frame clones, not every one. The table has more than 2 million clones, roughly 95% seen once. Germline V gene data show CDR1 as MDHEN and CDR2 as SYDVKM. The CDR3 runs 20 residues. V was clipped by 3 bases and J by 0 bases; unmatched bases: 9. This receptor was taken from a man younger than 30 in good health. Sequencing input: naive CD4+ T cells sorted from blood. Described subset: CD45RA+ positively selected. The chain recombines TRBV28 with TRBJ2-2; 14 bases are shared with TRBD2. The CDR3 loop reads CASSFFGLAGGHANTGELFF. The CDR3 DNA sequence: TGTGCCAGCAGTTTCTTCGGACTAGCGGGGGGACACGCGAACACCGGGGAGCTGTTTTTT.